This T cell receptor (beta chain) was obtained from a study of T-cell reconstitution after alpha-beta-depleted transplantation in children. With regard to this clonotype: The antigen is undetermined.

The CDR3 extends over 17 amino acids. Looked up from germline, CDR1 is MDHEN and CDR2 is SYDVKM. Trimming took 5 bases from V and 5 from J; bases not matched to a gene: 12. A library of TCRbeta sequences, prepared with unique molecular identifiers, was generated. TCRdb fed the PCR reads into MiXCR, producing one record per CDR3 protein. The sample records 500,000 to 750,000 distinct CDR3 sequences, over 25% being singletons. Study-level points and caveats: Some patients owed their high day-60 TCRbeta diversity to surviving recipient T cells and thymic progenitors. At one year after transplant, newly produced T cells mostly accounted for T-cell counts and diversity. There were reportedly several hundred expanded graft clones from which alpha-beta T cells came about two months after transplant.

The chain links TRBV28 to TRBJ2-5; TRBD2 aligns across 12 bases. The starting material was PBMCs, obtained before TCRalphabeta/CD19-depleted stem cell transplant. This TCR was sampled from a boy in the first two years of life with Wiskott-Aldrich syndrome, due to receive a stem cell transplant. The CDR3 region is CASSPGLGTSGRETQYF. The CDR3 DNA reads as TGTGCCAGCAGTCCTGGTCTCGGAACTAGCGGGAGGGAGACCCAGTACTTC.